This TCR beta chain was captured by sequencing in a study of CD8+CD57+ T cells in acquired aplastic anemia (dated by TCRdb to 2017 to 2018). At the level of the whole study: DNA extracted from sorted CD4+ and CD8+ cells had a mean of 3.2 ug, with a range of roughly 0.17 to 27.4 ug. CD8+CD57+ expansion was defined as a frequency above the mean frequency observed in healthy subjects.

The patients picked for sequencing were ones in whom flow cytometry had shown an expansion of CD8+CD57+ cells. Every patient had a diagnosis of severe acquired aplastic anemia based on International Study of Aplastic Anemia and Agranulocytosis and Camitta criteria. No therapy had been received by the patients at the time of blood sampling. In this study, sorted CD4+ and CD8+ T cells from the blood of healthy subjects and of severe aplastic anemia patients had their TCR repertoires deep-sequenced. Patients were enrolled in the USA under clinicaltrials.gov protocols 00001620, 01623167, 00001397, 00071045, 00081523 and 00961064. Ficoll-Paque density gradient centrifugation was used to isolate peripheral blood mononuclear cells. CD4+ and CD8+ T cells were sorted by FACS or magnetic beads before DNA extraction. Profiling of TCR beta VDJ combinations and CDR3 sequences used genomic DNA as the template. An Illumina HiSeq 2000 was the platform used for TCR repertoire sequencing. The study's processing was this. TRBV/TRBJ rearrangement plots, CDR3 size and DJ length profiles, and Simpson's diversity index were used to assess repertoires. Whichever DNA sequence was most abundant in the deep sequencing data was defined as the immunodominant clone. CDR3 amino acid sequences were screened for sharing across subjects and were compared with published repertoires and the VDJdb database. TCRdb handled the public reads itself, with Q25 trimming in fastp and clone calling in MiXCR, and kept productive beta chains. Records with the same CDR3 protein are collapsed into one entry carrying the most frequent genes and DNA. These V and J calls rely on TCRdb rather than the paper's analysis. Within this sample are a few hundred thousand distinct CDR3 sequences, with under 50% of them counted one time only. 20% of the sample is taken by the ten largest.

The germline V gene provides CDR1 SGHRS and CDR2 YFSETQ. Counted from cysteine to phenylalanine, this CDR3 has 16 amino acids. CDR3 DNA only is kept here, 48 bases in frame from base 1. V trim: 3 bases; J trim: 3 bases; unmatched bases: 11. To note about this clonotype: Its antigen is unknown. There are no base qualities to consult, and no much larger clone falls within one base.

Broader findings and caveats from the paper: About 28 CD8+ CDR3 sequences were found in both patients and controls but appeared to be highly expressed in patients and within the immunodominant clones of the patients. Patients and healthy controls showed no significant difference in CD8+ Simpson's diversity (P=0.060).

This receptor chain uses TRBV5-1 and TRBJ2-7, with 8 junctional bases fitting TRBD1. Sequencing input: sorted CD4+, CD8+, or CD8+CD57+ T cells (not recorded which) from PBMCs. The source is a human donor with aplastic anemia. The CDR3: CASSSGDRGISYEQYF. The nucleotide sequence is TGCGCCAGCAGCTCGGGAGACAGGGGTATCAGCTACGAGCAGTACTTC. Reference TRBV5-1 and TRBJ2-7 genes cover what lies past the CDR3, so the full variable domain is KAGVTQTPRYLIKTRGQQVTLSCSPISGHRSVSWYQQTPGQGLQFLFEYFSETQRNKGNFPGRFSGRQFSNSRSEMNVSTLELGDSALYLCASSSGDRGISYEQYFGPGTRLTVT.